This T cell receptor beta chain appears in the sequencing data of a study of T cells in Graves' hyperthyroidism and ophthalmopathy. The CDR3 regions of TCR beta were amplified from RNA transcripts. Initially, a first-round RT-PCR of the TCR CDR3 employed the HTBI primer set. MiXCR, applied by TCRdb to the multiplex PCR reads, yields one record per CDR3 protein. This table holds some 500,000 distinct CDR3 sequences, about an eighth found once. The sample holds one count of this clonotype. This receptor was obtained from a woman aged 18-29 years with Graves' hyperthyroidism. What was sequenced was blood.

Here the CDR3 DNA reads TGTGCCAGCAGCTCAATCAGGGGGGAACGCAATTCACCCCTCCACTTT. This codes for CASSSIRGERNSPLHF. V usage is TRBV11-2 and J usage is TRBJ1-6; 7 bases agree with TRBD1. The CDR3 length is 16 residues. CDR1 is SGHAT, CDR2 FQNNGV, per germline. The trim removed 4 bases at V and 7 bases at J, leaving 10 bases unmatched.